This T cell receptor (beta chain) was documented in a study of blood T cells in healthy people across ages. Primers used in a second PCR of roughly 7 to 12 cycles were a sample-barcoded 5' primer and a J-beta primer mix. TCRdb used MiXCR to reprocess the 5' RACE reads, holding one entry per CDR3 protein. Of 800,000 to 1,300,000 distinct CDR3 sequences detected, around 27% appear once; the ten largest clones hold 0.75%. V was cut by 0 bases and J by 2 bases, with 9 bases left in between. There are 15 residues in the CDR3. Germline V gene lookup returns CDR1 SGHTA and CDR2 FQGTGA. The sample also formed part of further work on T cells of mothers and their children. From that study: Not a single persistent microchimeric T cell clone was detected.

The origin of this receptor is a girl aged 2 to 9 in good health. The material sequenced was blood. The chain uses TRBV7-3 and TRBJ2-3, with a tentative D call TRBD2 (6 bases). CDR3 bases: TGTGCCAGCAGCTTAACCCCGGGGGTCACAGATACGCAGTATTTT. The encoded protein is CASSLTPGVTDTQYF.